This entry lists 16 T cell receptor beta chains sequenced from one sample in a study of cytomegalovirus exposure and HLA in healthy donors. Researchers ran the PCR with 60 Vbeta and 13 Jbeta primers. The protocol was immunoSEQ multiplex PCR, while the TCRdb copy is restricted to in-frame clones and leaves out a portion. The sample holds around 70,000 clones, approximately 81% seen once. Sequencing was carried out using PBMCs. These receptors all come from a woman aged 40 to 50 in good health and CMV-seropositive.

The J gene is TRBJ1-2, the V gene TRBV6-5; D gene uncertain. The CDR3 consists of 13 residues. Trimming stripped 2 bases from V and 1 base from J, with 5 bases between. CDR1 MNHEY and CDR2 SVGAGI come from the germline V gene. The CDR3 DNA follows: TGTGCCAGCAGTTACGGGCATAACTATGGCTACACCTTC. This translates into CASSYGHNYGYTF.

A word on this clone: One end of the junction varies from germline; a read error may be responsible. The gene calls are TRBV6-1 and TRBJ1-2; 7 nucleotides agree with TRBD1. Germline loops: CDR1 MNHNS, CDR2 SASEGT. This CDR3 contains 12 residues. This CDR3 reads CASGDRDYGYTF. The CDR3 DNA follows: TGTGCCAGCGGTGACAGGGATTATGGCTACACCTTC.

This chain uses TRBV27 with TRBJ2-1; D gene uncertain. Germline V gene lookup returns CDR1 MNHEY and CDR2 SMNVEV (reference sequence). Trimming took 2 bases from V and 3 from J, leaving 5 bases between them. The CDR3 loop spans 13 amino acids. CDR3 region: CASSLEYYNEQFF. Here the CDR3 DNA reads TGTGCCAGCAGTTTAGAGTACTACAATGAGCAGTTCTTC.

The V call is TRBV6-6, the J call TRBJ2-5; 9 bases fit TRBD2. Germline assignment: CDR1 MNHNY and CDR2 SVGAGI (reference sequence). The CDR3 loop spans 14 amino acids. The V and J ends lost 4 bases and 2 bases, in that order; junction bases with no gene match: 2. The CDR3 is CASSSSGVQETQYF. The DNA for the CDR3 is TGTGCCAGCAGTTCTAGCGGGGTACAAGAGACCCAGTACTTC.

V is TRBV4-2 and J is TRBJ2-2, with 11 bases identical to TRBD2. With 2 bases clipped from V and 7 bases from J, the junction kept 6 bases outside the gene matches. Germline V gene sequence: CDR1 LGHNA, CDR2 YNFKEQ. CDR3 length: 16 amino acids. CDR3: CASSQIAGGPNGELFF. The CDR3 DNA follows: TGTGCCAGCAGCCAAATAGCGGGGGGGCCGAACGGGGAGCTGTTTTTT.

The chain links TRBV6-5 to TRBJ2-3; perhaps TRBD2 as D (5 bases). The length of the CDR3 is 15 residues. Trimming left V 5 bases short and J 6 bases short, with 18 bases between. The V gene's germline CDR1 is MNHEY and CDR2 SVGAGI. The chain's CDR3 is CASSPGRTRRDTQYF. The CDR3 nucleotides read TGTGCCAGCAGTCCCGGAAGGACCCGGAGGGATACGCAGTATTTT.

DNA of the CDR3: TGCGCCAGCAGCCAAGGGGCAGGACTGACAAATTCACCCCTCCACTTT. As protein: CASSQGAGLTNSPLHF. The chain joins TRBV4-1 to TRBJ1-6; D is undetermined. Germline lookup yields CDR1 MGHRA and CDR2 YSYEKL. The V end lost 1 base, the J end lost 7 bases, and 14 bases lay between the germline ends. The CDR3 spans 16 residues.

The rearrangement joins TRBV7-2 to TRBJ2-5, with 11 bases lining up with TRBD2. V lost 5 bases to trimming and J lost 0 bases; unmatched junction nucleotides: 5. The V gene's germline CDR1 is SGHTA and CDR2 FQGNSA. The CDR3 loop spans 16 amino acids. The CDR3 coding sequence is TGTGCCAGCAGCAGACGACTAGCGGGGTACCAAGAGACCCAGTACTTC. This codes for CASSRRLAGYQETQYF.

The chain couples TRBV30 to TRBJ2-7; D is unresolved. V was pared by 0 bases and J by 6 bases, with 6 bases between. Per the germline V gene, CDR1 is GTSNPN and CDR2 is SVGIG (reference sequence). The CDR3 contains 11 residues. CDR3 bases: TGTGCCTGGAGTGTACGGAGCGAGCAGTACTTC. Translating it yields CAWSVRSEQYF.

In its sample, this clone was seen a few times. The chain couples TRBV28 to TRBJ2-5, with D possibly TRBD2 on 6 matching bases. CDR3 length equals 16 residues. The germline gives CDR1 MDHEN, CDR2 SYDVKM. V shed 6 bases and J shed 5 bases, with 22 bases lying between them. The CDR3 region has the DNA TGTGCCAGCAGCTCGGGTCGACTAGGATCGGGGGAGACCCAGTACTTC. It is translated as CASSSGRLGSGETQYF. Full variable domain (missing parts from reference TRBV28 and TRBJ2-5): DVKVTQSSRYLVKRTGEKVFLECVQDMDHENMFWYRQDPGLGLRLIYFSYDVKMKEKGDIPEGYSVSREKKERFSLILESASTNQTSMYLCASSSGRLGSGETQYFGPGTRLLVL.

This chain connects TRBV7-8 to TRBJ2-7; weak D call: TRBD1 (6 bases). Trimming left V 4 bases short and J 0 bases short, with 10 bases between. This CDR3 spans 14 amino acids. Germline V gene sequence: CDR1 SGHVS, CDR2 FQNEAQ. The CDR3 reads CASSSRDTSYEQYF. In DNA form, the CDR3 reads TGTGCCAGCAGCTCCCGGGACACCTCCTACGAGCAGTACTTC.

This chain links TRBV29-1 with TRBJ1-2, with D uncertain. V lost 8 bases and J 6 bases, leaving 19 bases between the germline ends. CDR3 length equals 13 residues. Germline V gives CDR1 SQVTM, CDR2 ANQGSEA. CDR3 sequence (DNA): TGCAGCCTCCTGAGGCAAGATGGCGATGGCTACACCTTC. Its translation: CSLLRQDGDGYTF.

The table lists this clone with a count of one. The chain carries TRBV7-9 and TRBJ2-7; 9 positions agree with TRBD1. The CDR3 runs 13 residues. The germline CDR1 and CDR2 sequences are SEHNR and FQNEAQ (reference sequence). V lost 4 bases and J lost 5; bases outside the gene matches: 3. The CDR3 protein is CASSYRGLDEQYF. In nucleotides, the CDR3 is TGTGCCAGCAGCTACAGGGGGCTGGACGAGCAGTACTTC.

The rearrangement links TRBV28 to TRBJ2-3; 16 bases align to TRBD2. This CDR3 is built from 20 residues. The junction had 11 bases not matched to a gene; V was cut back by 5 bases and J by 0 bases. The germline CDR1 and CDR2 sequences are MDHEN and SYDVKM. The CDR3 nucleotides are TGTGCCAGCAGTGGAAAGGGACTAGCGGGGGGGAATCCTAGCACAGATACGCAGTATTTT. Translated, it gives CASSGKGLAGGNPSTDTQYF.

The rearrangement uses TRBV7-9 and TRBJ2-7, with D possibly being TRBD1 (6 bases). With 5 bases removed from V and 4 bases from J, the gap between germline ends came to 15 bases. The CDR3 covers 14 residues. The germline gives CDR1 SEHNR, CDR2 FQNEAQ (reference sequence). In nucleotides, the CDR3 is TGTGCCAGCAGCCAACAGGGTAAGGCGTACGAGCAGTACTTC. It yields the protein CASSQQGKAYEQYF.

This clone was observed once. One end of the junction fails to match germline, which may point to a read error. The CDR3 region has the DNA TGTTCCAGCAGCTGGGCGAACACTGAAGCTTTCTTT. Its translation is CSSSWANTEAFF. The chain joins TRBV7-9 to TRBJ1-1; the D is unclear. The CDR3 runs 12 residues. CDR1 SEHNR and CDR2 FQNEAQ come from the germline V gene (reference sequence).